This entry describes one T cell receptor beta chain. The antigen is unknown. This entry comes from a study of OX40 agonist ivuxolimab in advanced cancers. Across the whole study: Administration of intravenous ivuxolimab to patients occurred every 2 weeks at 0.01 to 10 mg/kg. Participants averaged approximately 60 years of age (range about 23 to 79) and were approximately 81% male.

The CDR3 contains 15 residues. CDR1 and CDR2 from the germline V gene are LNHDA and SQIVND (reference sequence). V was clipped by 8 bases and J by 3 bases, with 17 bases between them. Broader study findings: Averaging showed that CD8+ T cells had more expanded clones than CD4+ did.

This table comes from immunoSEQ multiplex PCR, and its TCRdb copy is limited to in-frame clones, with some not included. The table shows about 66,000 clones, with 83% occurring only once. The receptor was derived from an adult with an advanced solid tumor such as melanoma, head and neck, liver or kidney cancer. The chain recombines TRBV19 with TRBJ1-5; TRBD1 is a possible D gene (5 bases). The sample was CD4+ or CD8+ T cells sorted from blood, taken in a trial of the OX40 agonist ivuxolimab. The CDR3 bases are TGTGCCAGTGATCCGGGACGGTTAAACAATCAGCCCCAGCATTTT. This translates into CASDPGRLNNQPQHF.